This section outlines one T cell receptor (beta chain) sequence together with its context. Antigen unknown. One junction end disagrees with the germline gene, perhaps due to a read error. These data come from a study of cytomegalovirus exposure and HLA in healthy donors. Background on the study: The Caucasian-associated ancestry cluster contained 65% to 85% of the approximately 390 genotyped donors. Study conclusions and caveats: Available immune exposure information was restricted to CMV serostatus only.

This cohort consisted of healthy bone marrow donors. The CDR3 spans 14 residues. Germline loops: CDR1 SEHNR, CDR2 FQNEAQ (reference sequence). With 60 Vbeta and 13 Jbeta primers, the PCR was carried out. TCRdb's copy holds only in-frame clones and misses some; the assay was immunoSEQ multiplex PCR. The sample carries 170,000 or so clones, 81% recorded once. J is TRBJ2-3 and V is TRBV7-9; TRBD2 matches 7 bases. Sequencing input: PBMCs. This receptor was identified in a woman aged 25-40 years in good health and CMV-seronegative. CDR3 DNA sequence: TGTTCCAGCAAGGAAACTAGCGCAACAGATACGCAGTATTTT. This gives the protein CSSKETSATDTQYF.